This T cell receptor beta chain came from a study of blood T cell repertoires in COVID-19. The wider study: COVID-19 samples, acute and convalescent, were from the United States, Italy and Spain. PBMCs, B-cell-depleted T cells, or T cells were the source of the cDNA or gDNA that made up the material.

Authors' methods: Researchers report that nucleated cell counts were estimated from reference gene primer amplification. Clones were sequenced by immunoSEQ multiplex PCR, and TCRdb holds only the in-frame ones, with some missing. V and J calls and clone size are as listed in that table; D and trimming were resolved from the DNA. The sample includes some 290,000 clones, roughly 88% of them seen just once. V shed 6 bases and J shed 2 bases, with 14 bases lying between them. CDR3 length: 14 residues. Germline CDR1 and CDR2: SGHTA and FQGNSA. Patients in Seattle were enrolled during active infection, then followed longitudinally.

The TCR comes from a woman between 25 and 40 years old with COVID-19, enrolled during active disease. J is TRBJ2-7 and V is TRBV7-2; weak D call: TRBD2 (7 bases). The sequenced material came from peripheral blood. As DNA, the CDR3 is TGTGCCAGCAGTAAGGGGGGGACACCCTACGAGCAGTACTTC. Translated, it gives CASSKGGTPYEQYF.